This T cell receptor (beta chain) was retrieved from a study of control samples from healthy donors and cancer patients. CDR1 is LNHDA, CDR2 SQIVND, per germline (reference sequence). CDR3 size: 15 residues. V gave up 0 bases and J gave up 4 bases; unmatched junction bases: 6. Measured with immunoSEQ multiplex PCR; TCRdb has only the in-frame clones, and not every one. The table includes around 120,000 clones, approximately 90% detected once. This receptor was obtained from a young woman in good health. Specimen: blood. The V and J genes are TRBV19 and TRBJ2-7; 7 bases are shared with TRBD2. The CDR3 DNA is TGTGCCAGTAGTATAGACTTGGGGGGGACTTACGAGCAGTACTTC. It translates to CASSIDLGGTYEQYF.